This record concerns one TCR beta chain sequence. Using immunoSEQ multiplex PCR, the repertoire was profiled, and TCRdb retains in-frame clones only, with some absent. The repertoire holds roughly 150,000 clones, with more than 85% as singletons. The CDR3 totals 13 residues. The ends were cut back, 4 bases at V and 3 bases at J, with 10 bases in the middle. Germline CDR1 is SEHNR and CDR2 is FQNEAQ (reference sequence). The sample originates from a study of T cell responses to AZD1222 COVID-19 vaccine. The sample was peripheral blood, taken on day 0 of AZD1222 vaccination. This clonotype was sampled from an adult in good health. The chain uses TRBV7-9 and TRBJ2-7, with a weak D call TRBD2 (5 bases). CDR3 region: CASSSEGDYEQYF. For the CDR3, the DNA is TGTGCCAGCAGCTCTGAGGGCGACTACGAGCAGTACTTC.